What follows are 23 T cell receptor beta chains derived from one specimen sequenced in a study of PD-1 blockade in classical Hodgkin lymphoma. TCRdb keeps only in-frame clones here, not all; method: immunoSEQ multiplex PCR. The sample lists more than 75,000 clones; 90% to 95% were seen once. As to time point: cycle 4 day 1 (C4D1), after six to seven weeks of nivolumab. Relapse was seen in all patients after autologous stem cell transplantation, and brentuximab vedotin exposure was variable. The material was peripheral blood mononuclear cells (PBMCs), obtained before the fourth cycle of nivolumab. These receptors were collected from a human donor with classical Hodgkin lymphoma.

In its sample, this clone was seen once. This rearrangement joins TRBV7-9 to TRBJ1-1; maybe TRBD1 (5 bases). The CDR3 has 14 residues. The V end was cut by 5 bases, the J end by 2 bases, with 12 bases between. The V gene's germline CDR1 is SEHNR and CDR2 FQNEAQ (reference sequence). The CDR3 protein is CASSPRGQNTEAFF. Here the CDR3 DNA reads TGTGCCAGCAGCCCGAGGGGCCAAAACACTGAAGCTTTCTTT.

This clone was seen only once. The rearrangement uses TRBV10-1 and TRBJ2-3; tentatively, D is TRBD2 (5 bases). The V gene's germline CDR1 is WNHNN and CDR2 SYGVQD (reference sequence). CDR3 length: 16 residues. Trimming left V 5 bases short and J 3 bases short, with 18 bases between. CDR3 sequence (DNA): TGCGCCAGCAGTCAGACTAAAGCGAGCCCAACAGATACGCAGTATTTT. This encodes CASSQTKASPTDTQYF.

The chain links TRBV14 to TRBJ2-7, with D perhaps assigned TRBD1 or TRBD2 (5 bases each). The V and J ends lost 6 bases and 2 bases respectively, with 17 bases between them. The germline CDR1 and CDR2 sequences are SGHDN and FVKESK. The CDR3 runs 15 residues. The CDR3 is CASSRRRGDPYEQYF. Written as DNA, the CDR3 is TGTGCCAGCAGTCGGAGACGAGGGGACCCCTACGAGCAGTACTTC.

Note on this clone: At one end, the junction sequence differs from germline, possibly due to a read error. The rearrangement joins TRBV5-1 to TRBJ2-7, with D possibly matching TRBD1 (6 bases). Germline CDR1 is SGHRS and CDR2 is YFSETQ. CDR3 size: 16 residues. The DNA of the CDR3 is TGCGCCAGCAGCACCGCGAACCCCGGACAGTTTGGCGAGCAGTGCTTC. Amino acids: CASSTANPGQFGEQCF. Complete variable domain (other parts from reference TRBV5-1 and TRBJ2-7): KAGVTQTPRYLIKTRGQQVTLSCSPISGHRSVSWYQQTPGQGLQFLFEYFSETQRNKGNFPGRFSGRQFSNSRSEMNVSTLELGDSALYLCASSTANPGQFGEQCFGPGTRLTVT.

This clone has only a few counts. The chain combines TRBV9 with TRBJ1-1, with D tentatively TRBD1 (6 bases). Germline CDR1 is SGDLS and CDR2 is YYNGEE. CDR3 length: 16 amino acids. V lost 4 bases to trimming and J lost 1 base, with 17 bases between them. The CDR3 sequence: CASSSAVLGGNTEAFF. The CDR3 nucleotides read TGTGCCAGCAGCTCCGCTGTCTTAGGGGGGAACACTGAAGCTTTCTTT.

The V and J genes are TRBV7-9 and TRBJ1-1, with D uncertain. The CDR3 runs 13 residues. Germline V gene data show CDR1 as SEHNR and CDR2 as FQNEAQ (reference sequence). V lost 4 bases and J lost 1, with 7 bases in between. The CDR3 bases are TGTGCCAGCAGCTCCGGGAGGAACACTGAAGCTTTCTTT. Translating gives CASSSGRNTEAFF.

The chain combines TRBV6-5 with TRBJ1-5; no reliable D call. Germline V gives CDR1 MNHEY, CDR2 SVGAGI. This CDR3 spans 15 amino acids. V gave up 0 bases and J gave up 4 bases, with 10 bases separating them. CDR3 residues: CASSYSTAGNQPQHF. CDR3 sequence (DNA): TGTGCCAGCAGTTACTCGACGGCGGGAAATCAGCCCCAGCATTTT.

V is TRBV5-6 and J is TRBJ1-1; no definite D call. The CDR3 sequence is 12 residues long. Trimming stripped 1 base from V and 1 base from J, with 2 bases between. Germline loops: CDR1 SGHDT, CDR2 YYEEEE. CDR3 sequence (DNA): TGTGCCAGCAGCTTGCCGAACACTGAAGCTTTCTTT. Translated, it gives CASSLPNTEAFF.

The chain employs TRBV19 and TRBJ2-1; D might be TRBD1 (5 bases). V lost 7 bases, J lost 0 bases, and 13 bases lay in between. The germline CDR1 and CDR2 sequences are LNHDA and SQIVND (reference sequence). This CDR3 contains 15 residues. As DNA, the CDR3 is TGTGCCAGTACTACAGGAGAGAGCTCCTACAATGAGCAGTTCTTC. The encoded protein is CASTTGESSYNEQFF.

This chain joins TRBV27 and TRBJ1-5, with D uncertain. Trimming pared 0 bases from V and 6 bases from J, leaving 15 bases between. The CDR3 is made up of 16 amino acids. The germline V gene encodes CDR1 MNHEY and CDR2 SMNVEV (reference sequence). CDR3 nucleotides: TGTGCCAGCAGTTTATCTTTTCCCCCAAGAGCTCAGCCCCAGCATTTT. Encoded protein: CASSLSFPPRAQPQHF.

This chain links TRBV18 with TRBJ2-7; 10 bases match TRBD2. Per germline, CDR1 KGHSH and CDR2 LQKENI. V shed 3 bases and J 2 bases; nucleotides not matched to a gene: 10. The CDR3 spans 17 residues. CDR3 bases: TGTGCCAGCTCACCCCGGGTTACTAGCGGGACTCCCTACGAGCAGTACTTC. Encoded protein: CASSPRVTSGTPYEQYF.

V is TRBV27 and J is TRBJ2-3, with 7 bases aligning to TRBD1. Germline CDR1 and CDR2: MNHEY and SMNVEV (reference sequence). V trimming: 5 bases; J trimming: 6 bases; junction bases outside the gene matches: 17. The CDR3 consists of 17 residues. In DNA, the CDR3 is TGTGCCAGCAGTCCCAACCCCGGCGGACAGGCCAGGGATACGCAGTATTTT. It yields the protein CASSPNPGGQARDTQYF.

The chain uses TRBV30 and TRBJ1-1; no firm D call. The CDR3 length is 16 residues. Germline V CDR1 and CDR2: GTSNPN, SVGIG (reference sequence). V was clipped by 3 bases and J by 0 bases, with 17 bases between them. The CDR3 region is CAWRANVGRMNTEAFF. Written as DNA, the CDR3 is TGTGCCTGGAGAGCGAACGTAGGCAGGATGAACACTGAAGCTTTCTTT.

The J gene is TRBJ1-1, the V gene TRBV27, with TRBD1 matching 9 bases. Germline CDR1 is MNHEY and CDR2 is SMNVEV (reference sequence). The CDR3 is 14 residues long. With 6 bases clipped from V and 5 bases from J, the junction kept 7 bases outside the gene matches. The CDR3 region has the DNA TGTGCCAGCAGACTGACAGGGGGAATTACTGAAGCTTTCTTT. Translated, it gives CASRLTGGITEAFF.

The V and J genes are TRBV12-2 and TRBJ1-3. TRBV12-2 is noted as a pseudogene. The CDR3 runs 15 residues. CDR3 sequence reads: CASRLARWSMDTIYF. For the CDR3, the DNA is TGTGCAAGTCGCTTAGCCCGATGGAGTATGGACACCATATATTTT.

This chain joins TRBV6-6 and TRBJ2-3, with D unresolved. The CDR3 runs to 11 residues. V was clipped by 8 bases and J by 2 bases, with 5 bases between them. The germline CDR1 and CDR2 sequences are MNHNY and SVGAGI (reference sequence). The CDR3 coding sequence is TGTGCCAGCGCCCTCACAGATACGCAGTATTTT. Encoded protein: CASALTDTQYF.

The gene calls are TRBV19 and TRBJ1-2; 8 nucleotides agree with TRBD1. The CDR3 totals 13 residues. J gave up 8 bases and V 10 bases, and 12 bases lay outside the gene matches. The germline CDR1 and CDR2 sequences are LNHDA and SQIVND (reference sequence). CDR3 DNA sequence: TGTGCCACCTACCCCCAGGGGGCAGGGGGCTACACCTTC. Protein sequence: CATYPQGAGGYTF.

The V call is TRBV19, the J call TRBJ1-4; no definite D call. Germline V CDR1 and CDR2: LNHDA, SQIVND (reference sequence). The CDR3 is 14 residues long. Trimming removed 6 bases at V and 0 bases at J, with 8 bases between. DNA of the CDR3: TGTGCCAGTAGCCCGGGCGCAACTAATGAAAAACTGTTTTTT. Residues: CASSPGATNEKLFF.

This rearrangement joins TRBV6-5 to TRBJ1-1, with D hard to call. This CDR3 spans 13 amino acids. Germline CDR1 reads MNHEY; CDR2 reads SVGAGI. Trimming shortened V by 6 bases and J by 6 bases, and 14 bases separated the two germline ends. CDR3 residues: CASSNKGGAEAFF. As DNA, the CDR3 is TGTGCCAGCAGCAACAAAGGCGGGGCTGAAGCTTTCTTT.

This rearrangement joins TRBV5-1 to TRBJ2-5; 10 bases match TRBD1. CDR3 length: 15 residues. From germline, CDR1 is SGHRS and CDR2 YFSETQ. The trim removed 4 bases at V and 11 bases at J, leaving 14 bases unmatched. CDR3 nucleotides: TGCGCCAGCAGCCCACTAGGGCGGGGACAGGGGAGTCAGTACTTC. It codes for CASSPLGRGQGSQYF.

This chain joins TRBV29-1 and TRBJ1-2, with 9 positions matching TRBD1. This CDR3 has 13 amino acids. Germline V gene sequence: CDR1 SQVTM, CDR2 ANQGSEA. Unmatched junction bases numbered 6, after V lost 4 bases and J lost 6 bases. CDR3 loop: CSVAPGQGNGYTF. CDR3 in DNA: TGCAGCGTTGCGCCGGGACAGGGAAATGGCTACACCTTC.

This clone was seen a handful of times. V usage is TRBV28 and J usage is TRBJ1-1; 9 bases align to TRBD1. The CDR3 extends over 14 amino acids. The V gene end was trimmed by 6 bases and the J gene end by 2 bases; junction bases not matched to a gene: 4. Germline lookup yields CDR1 MDHEN and CDR2 SYDVKM. CDR3 region: CASRGQGLNTEAFF. The CDR3 DNA sequence: TGTGCCAGCAGGGGACAGGGCCTTAACACTGAAGCTTTCTTT.

This chain connects TRBV6-5 to TRBJ2-1, with 11 bases that match TRBD2. The CDR3 runs 15 residues. V was clipped by 2 bases and J by 5 bases; unmatched bases: 2. Germline CDR1 and CDR2: MNHEY and SVGAGI. CDR3 protein: CASSYMTSGDNEQFF. DNA for the CDR3: TGTGCCAGCAGTTACATGACTAGCGGGGACAATGAGCAGTTCTTC.